The clone carrying this TCR beta chain has just one count. As yet, its antigen is unknown. The record originates from a study of shared clonotypes between healthy human individuals. The CDR3 spans 12 residues. Germline CDR1 and CDR2: MNHEY and SVGAGI. Trimming removed 6 bases from V and 7 bases from J; junction bases left unmatched: 5. Study conclusions and caveats: Non-shared clonotypes were found to have lower generation probabilities than the clonotypes that were shared by all four of the sorted-subset donors. It was anticipated that sequencing depth would influence how many clonotypes donors shared. Larger richness was generally estimated for naive than memory subsets.

An approximately 220 ng quantity of DNA, approximately 29,000 T cell genomes, went into the sorted-subset replicate PCRs. Clones were read by immunoSEQ multiplex PCR, and TCRdb kept only the in-frame ones, dropping some. In the table there are about 2.4 million clones, 93% of which are singletons. The sequenced material came from naive CD4+ T cells from PBMCs. Sample subset: CD45RA+ positively selected. The V and J genes are TRBV6-5 and TRBJ1-1; 7 positions match TRBD1. The origin of this receptor is a man between 18 and 35 years old in good health. Some clones in this sample may be carry-over from other donors' samples. The CDR3 region is CASRSRGSEAFF. DNA for the CDR3: TGTGCCAGCAGATCCAGGGGGAGTGAAGCTTTCTTT.